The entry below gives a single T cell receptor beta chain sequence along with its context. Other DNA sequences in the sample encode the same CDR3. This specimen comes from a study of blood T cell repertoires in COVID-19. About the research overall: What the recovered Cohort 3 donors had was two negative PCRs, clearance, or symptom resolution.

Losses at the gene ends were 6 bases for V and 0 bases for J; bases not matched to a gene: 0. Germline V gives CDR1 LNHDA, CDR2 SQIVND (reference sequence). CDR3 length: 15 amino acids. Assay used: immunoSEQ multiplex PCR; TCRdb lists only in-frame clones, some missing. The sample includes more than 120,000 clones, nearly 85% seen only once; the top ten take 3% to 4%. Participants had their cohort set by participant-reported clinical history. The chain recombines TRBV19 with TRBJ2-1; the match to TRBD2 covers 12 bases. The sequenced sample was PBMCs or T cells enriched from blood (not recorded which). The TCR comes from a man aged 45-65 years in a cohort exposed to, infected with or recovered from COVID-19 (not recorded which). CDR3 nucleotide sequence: TGTGCCAGTAGGACTAGCGGGAGCTCCTACAATGAGCAGTTCTTC. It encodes CASRTSGSSYNEQFF.